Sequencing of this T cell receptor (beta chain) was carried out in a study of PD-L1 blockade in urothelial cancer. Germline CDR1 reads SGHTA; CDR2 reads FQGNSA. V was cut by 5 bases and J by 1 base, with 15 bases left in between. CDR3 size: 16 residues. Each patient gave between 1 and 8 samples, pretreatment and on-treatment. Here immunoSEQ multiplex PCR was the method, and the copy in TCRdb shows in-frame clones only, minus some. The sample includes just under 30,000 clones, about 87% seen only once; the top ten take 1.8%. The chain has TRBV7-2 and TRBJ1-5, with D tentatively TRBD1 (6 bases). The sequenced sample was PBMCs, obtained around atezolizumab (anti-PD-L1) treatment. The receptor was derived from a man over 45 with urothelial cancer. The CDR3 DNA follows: TGTGCCAGCAGCAACGAGGCAGGGGTGAGCAATCAGCCCCAGCATTTT. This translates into CASSNEAGVSNQPQHF.